The following is a TCR beta chain sequence with its context. The antigen is not known. The data originate from a study of OX40 agonist ivuxolimab in advanced cancers. The study's findings and limits: The study observed clonal expansion of CD4+ and CD8+ blood T cells by week 6 at 0.1 to 3.0 mg/kg.

The germline gives CDR1 SGHNT, CDR2 YYREEE (reference sequence). V lost 0 bases and J lost 5, with 12 bases in between. The CDR3 totals 14 residues. Assay: immunoSEQ multiplex PCR; the TCRdb copy retains only in-frame clones and omits some. This repertoire shows 45,000 to 60,000 clones, roughly nine tenths found once; its top ten account for more than 5%. The rearrangement uses TRBV5-4 and TRBJ2-7; tentative D call: TRBD2 (5 bases). The receptor comes from an adult with an advanced solid tumor such as melanoma, head and neck, liver or kidney cancer. Sequenced here: CD4+ or CD8+ T cells sorted from blood, sampled in a trial of the OX40 agonist ivuxolimab. The CDR3: CASSLAGSPDEQYF. CDR3 in DNA: TGTGCCAGCAGCTTGGCGGGGTCACCCGACGAGCAGTACTTC.